The 19 T cell receptor beta chains given below trace back to one sample, sequenced in a study of shared clonotypes between healthy human individuals. Produced via immunoSEQ multiplex PCR; TCRdb's table is partial and in-frame only. The table includes roughly 2.2 million clones, just over 90% detected once. The sequenced sample was naive CD4+ T cells from PBMCs. Subset meaning: CD45RA+ positively selected. The receptors were sampled from a man aged 18-30 years in good health. Some clones in this sample may be carry-over from other donors' samples.

The table lists this clone with a count of one. The chain combines TRBV5-8 with TRBJ1-5; D perhaps matches TRBD1 (6 bases). The CDR3 sequence is 15 residues long. V lost 2 bases and J 0 bases, leaving 9 bases between the germline ends. The germline V gene has CDR1 SGHTS and CDR2 YDEGEE. The CDR3 region has the DNA TGTGCCAGCAGCTTTGGGGGACATAGCAATCAGCCCCAGCATTTT. As protein: CASSFGGHSNQPQHF. Full variable domain (missing parts from reference TRBV5-8 and TRBJ1-5): EAGVTQSPTHLIKTRGQQATLRCSPISGHTSVYWYQQALGLGLQFLLWYDEGEERNRGNFPPRFSGRQFPNYSSELNVNALELEDSALYLCASSFGGHSNQPQHFGDGTRLSIL.

V gene TRBV7-9 combines with J gene TRBJ1-2, with 12 nucleotides matching TRBD1. With V trimmed by 1 base and J by 7 bases, 4 bases remained unmatched. CDR3 size: 15 residues. The germline gives CDR1 SEHNR, CDR2 FQNEAQ (reference sequence). The CDR3 here is CASSLGDRGHRGYTF. CDR3 in DNA: TGTGCCAGCAGCTTAGGGGACAGGGGGCATCGTGGCTACACCTTC.

The chain employs TRBV2 and TRBJ1-1; 9 positions agree with TRBD1. This CDR3 region has 12 residues. With 5 bases clipped from V and 8 bases from J, the junction kept 3 bases outside the gene matches. Germline assignment: CDR1 SNHLY and CDR2 FYNNEI. The CDR3 loop is CASSPGQGEAFF. As DNA, the CDR3 is TGTGCCAGCAGTCCGGGACAGGGAGAAGCTTTCTTT.

The V gene is TRBV11-2, the J gene TRBJ2-1; TRBD1 or TRBD2 may be the D gene (7 bases each). V was cut by 0 bases and J by 11 bases, with 17 bases left in between. Looked up from germline, CDR1 is SGHAT and CDR2 is FQNNGV. The CDR3 contains 15 residues. The CDR3 spells CASSLDSQRDRKQFF. CDR3 nucleotides: TGTGCCAGCAGCTTAGACTCCCAGCGGGACAGAAAGCAGTTCTTC.

V is TRBV7-6 and J is TRBJ2-7; 13 bases agree with TRBD2. Losses at the gene ends were 0 bases for V and 0 bases for J; bases not matched to a gene: 5. The germline V gene encodes CDR1 SGHVS and CDR2 FNYEAQ. There are 18 residues in the CDR3. CDR3 amino acids: CASSLAGLAGVISYEQYF. The CDR3 DNA reads TGTGCCAGCAGCTTAGCCGGACTAGCGGGAGTGATCTCCTACGAGCAGTACTTC.

This clone appeared once. The rearrangement uses TRBV6-1 and TRBJ1-5; no clear D. CDR1 and CDR2 from the germline V gene are MNHNS and SASEGT. The CDR3 loop spans 17 amino acids. V lost 1 base and J 0 bases, leaving 13 bases between the germline ends. CDR3 sequence reads: CASSEVVVAYSNQPQHF. In DNA, the CDR3 is TGTGCCAGCAGTGAAGTGGTGGTCGCCTATAGCAATCAGCCCCAGCATTTT.

This chain connects TRBV6-5 to TRBJ1-1; TRBD1 agrees at 7 bases. The J segment lost 1 base and the V segment lost 0 bases, leaving 5 bases of the junction unmatched. Germline lookup yields CDR1 MNHEY and CDR2 SVGAGI. The CDR3 sequence is 16 residues long. Here the CDR3 reads CASSYSFAGGNTEAFF. The CDR3 DNA is TGTGCCAGCAGTTACTCCTTCGCAGGGGGGAACACTGAAGCTTTCTTT.

This clone was seen once. This sequence joins TRBV7-9 and TRBJ1-1; possibly TRBD1 for D (6 bases). With 1 base removed from V and 8 bases from J, the gap between germline ends came to 14 bases. The germline gives CDR1 SEHNR, CDR2 FQNEAQ (reference sequence). This CDR3 is 14 amino acids long. The CDR3 coding sequence is TGTGCCAGCAGCTTAGAGCGGGGGCGGCTGGAAGCTTTCTTT. Translation: CASSLERGRLEAFF.

The rearrangement links TRBV5-1 to TRBJ2-6, with TRBD1 matching 10 bases. This CDR3 comprises 17 residues. V was clipped by 4 bases and J by 2 bases; unmatched bases: 6. From germline, CDR1 is SGHRS and CDR2 YFSETQ. DNA for the CDR3: TGCGCCAGCAGCCGGGGACAGGGGAGGCCTGGGGCCAACGTCCTGACTTTC. Translating gives CASSRGQGRPGANVLTF.

About this clone: One end of the junction fails to match germline, which may point to a read error. V is TRBV5-5 and J is TRBJ2-1; 7 bases agree with TRBD2. The CDR3 extends over 12 amino acids. Germline lookup yields CDR1 SGHKS and CDR2 YYEKEE (reference sequence). The CDR3 DNA is TGTGCCAGCAGCTTCTCTAGCGGAGGGGAGGTCTTC. Translated, it gives CASSFSSGGEVF.

The chain is built from TRBV19 and TRBJ2-1, with D possibly matching TRBD1 (6 bases). The CDR3 has 14 amino acids. Trimming shortened V by 7 bases and J by 4 bases, and 14 bases separated the two germline ends. Germline V CDR1 and CDR2: LNHDA, SQIVND (reference sequence). CDR3: CASTPGEAYNEQFF. The CDR3, as DNA: TGTGCCAGTACCCCAGGGGAAGCATACAATGAGCAGTTCTTC.

The chain is built from TRBV7-9 and TRBJ2-4, with D unresolved. CDR3 length equals 16 residues. CDR1 SEHNR and CDR2 FQNEAQ come from the germline V gene (reference sequence). The V end was cut by 7 bases, the J end by 1 base, with 17 bases between. The DNA for the CDR3 is TGTGCCAGCACCAAATTACAGCCCCGGGCCAAAAACATTCAGTACTTC. Protein sequence: CASTKLQPRAKNIQYF.

This chain connects TRBV27 to TRBJ1-6; no clear D. The CDR3 spans 14 residues. V was trimmed by 3 bases and J by 4 bases, leaving 7 bases between them. The germline CDR1 and CDR2 sequences are MNHEY and SMNVEV (reference sequence). CDR3: CASSLGGYNSPLHF. The DNA of the CDR3 is TGTGCCAGCAGTTTGGGAGGTTATAATTCACCCCTCCACTTT.

The rearrangement joins TRBV27 to TRBJ1-5; D might be TRBD1 (6 bases). The CDR3 spans 15 residues. The germline gives CDR1 MNHEY, CDR2 SMNVEV (reference sequence). Trimming cost V 6 bases and J 4 bases, with 16 bases left between them. CDR3 in amino acids: CASSPRGVWNQPQHF. The CDR3 nucleotides are TGTGCCAGCAGCCCTAGGGGGGTTTGGAATCAGCCCCAGCATTTT.

The chain is built from TRBV27 and TRBJ2-7, with D perhaps matching TRBD1 (6 bases). The CDR3 length is 12 residues. Germline V gene data show CDR1 as MNHEY and CDR2 as SMNVEV (reference sequence). The V end was cut by 5 bases, the J end by 9 bases, with 14 bases between. In DNA form, the CDR3 reads TGTGCCAGCAGTAACAGGGAAGGGAGGCAGTACTTC. This codes for CASSNREGRQYF.

The chain is built from TRBV5-1 and TRBJ1-2, with 9 bases lining up with TRBD1. The V segment lost 2 bases and the J segment 8 bases; nucleotides outside the gene matches: 7. Germline values: CDR1 SGHRS, CDR2 YFSETQ. The length of the CDR3 is 14 residues. In DNA, the CDR3 is TGCGCCAGCAGCTTCGTACAGGGGGCTGGCGGCTACACCTTC. This encodes CASSFVQGAGGYTF. Supplemented by reference TRBV5-1 and TRBJ1-2, the full variable domain reads KAGVTQTPRYLIKTRGQQVTLSCSPISGHRSVSWYQQTPGQGLQFLFEYFSETQRNKGNFPGRFSGRQFSNSRSEMNVSTLELGDSALYLCASSFVQGAGGYTFGSGTRLTVV.

J is TRBJ1-4 and V is TRBV19; a weak D match, TRBD1 (5 bases). This CDR3 has 14 amino acids. The V gene's germline CDR1 is LNHDA and CDR2 SQIVND (reference sequence). The V and J ends lost 5 bases and 4 bases respectively, with 11 bases between them. CDR3 sequence: CASSLRGFNEKLFF. The CDR3 DNA sequence: TGTGCCAGTAGTCTTCGGGGGTTTAATGAAAAACTGTTTTTT.

The V gene is TRBV5-1, the J gene TRBJ2-7; 13 bases are a match to TRBD2. Unmatched junction bases numbered 12, after V lost 4 bases and J lost 5 bases. In germline, CDR1 is SGHRS, CDR2 YFSETQ. The CDR3 runs 17 residues. CDR3 coding DNA: TGCGCCAGCAGCCCCTCCTTTGGACTAGCGGGAGACGACGAGCAGTACTTC. It encodes CASSPSFGLAGDDEQYF.

The chain has TRBV4-1 and TRBJ1-1; 8 nucleotides agree with TRBD1. This CDR3 has 17 amino acids. V lost 1 base, J lost 0 bases, and 7 bases stayed unmatched. CDR1 is MGHRA and CDR2 is YSYEKL in the germline V gene. The CDR3 is CASSQGRQGPMNTEAFF. The CDR3 nucleotides are TGCGCCAGCAGCCAAGGAAGACAGGGGCCTATGAACACTGAAGCTTTCTTT.